One and the same sample provided the 25 T cell receptor beta chains below, sequenced in a study of T-cell reconstitution after alpha-beta-depleted transplantation in children. Construction of the TCRbeta library involved unique molecular identifiers. TCRdb re-derived calls from the PCR reads in MiXCR, one entry per CDR3 protein. Here the sample spans tens of thousands of distinct CDR3 sequences, about a tenth being singletons. Material: PBMCs from the stem cell graft donor, obtained from the stem cell graft. These receptors were taken from a human donor who donated a stem cell graft to a child with chronic granulomatous disease.

This clonotype was seen many times. This sequence joins TRBV5-1 and TRBJ2-2; no clear D. The CDR3 sequence is 13 residues long. CDR1 and CDR2 (germline): SGHRS, YFSETQ. V lost 0 bases and J 8 bases, leaving 8 bases between the germline ends. The CDR3 sequence is CASSLAWGGELFF. The CDR3 DNA sequence: TGCGCCAGCAGCTTGGCCTGGGGAGGGGAGCTGTTTTTT.

The rearrangement links TRBV6-4 to TRBJ2-3; 9 nucleotides match TRBD2. V shed 5 bases, J shed 3 bases, and the junction held 6 bases outside the gene matches. This CDR3 contains 15 residues. Germline values: CDR1 MRHNA, CDR2 SNTAGT. CDR3 protein: CASSYGTSPTDTQYF. In DNA, the CDR3 is TGTGCCAGCAGTTATGGGACTAGCCCGACAGATACGCAGTATTTT.

The sample holds many counts of this clonotype. The chain has TRBV20-1 and TRBJ2-7, with D hard to call. The ends were cut back, 4 bases at V and 3 bases at J, with 1 base in the middle. In germline, CDR1 is DFQATT, CDR2 SNEGSKA (reference sequence). The CDR3 extends over 9 amino acids. The DNA for the CDR3 is TGCAGTGCTAACTACGAGCAGTACTTC. Its protein product is CSANYEQYF.

Many counts were recorded for this clonotype. The chain couples TRBV7-2 to TRBJ2-1; 13 nucleotides agree with TRBD2. CDR3 length: 17 amino acids. Germline V lookup: CDR1 SGHTA, CDR2 FQGNSA. V lost 5 bases and J lost 7; bases outside the gene matches: 11. This CDR3 reads CASSLGLAGAPGNEQFF. The CDR3 nucleotides are TGTGCCAGCAGCCTCGGACTAGCGGGGGCCCCAGGGAATGAGCAGTTCTTC.

In its sample, this clonotype was seen many times. The CDR3, as DNA: TGTGCCAGCAGAGGGGACTCGAGCTCCTACAATGAGCAGTTCTTC. Translation: CASRGDSSSYNEQFF. This rearrangement joins TRBV12-3 or TRBV12-4 to TRBJ2-1; D may be TRBD2 (6 bases). Trimming left V 6 bases short and J 0 bases short, with 12 bases between. The CDR3 loop spans 15 amino acids.

The chain employs TRBV28 and TRBJ2-5; D is uncertain. The CDR3 totals 13 residues. V was cut by 5 bases and J by 1 base, with 8 bases left in between. The germline gives CDR1 MDHEN, CDR2 SYDVKM. CDR3 protein: CASSPRTQETQYF. Written as DNA, the CDR3 is TGTGCCAGCAGTCCCCGGACCCAAGAGACCCAGTACTTC.

This clonotype has ten or more counts. This CDR3 is CASSSPGYEQFF. DNA for the CDR3: TGTGCCAGTAGTTCCCCGGGGTATGAGCAGTTCTTC. V gene TRBV19 combines with J gene TRBJ2-1, with D possibly matching TRBD2 (5 bases). In germline, CDR1 is LNHDA, CDR2 SQIVND (reference sequence). This CDR3 comprises 12 residues. V dropped 5 bases and J dropped 8 bases, with 10 bases sitting between them.

This clonotype is medium-sized in the sample. CDR3 DNA sequence: TGCAGTGCCTCAGAGCGGGAGTACCTCTCCGAGCAGTACTTC. Translation gives CSASEREYLSEQYF. This rearrangement joins TRBV20-1 to TRBJ2-7, with 8 bases aligning to TRBD2. The V and J ends lost 6 bases and 6 bases, in that order; junction bases with no gene match: 13. There are 14 residues in the CDR3. Germline CDR1 and CDR2: DFQATT and SNEGSKA (reference sequence).

The V gene is TRBV12-3 or TRBV12-4, the J gene TRBJ2-1; TRBD2 agrees at 10 bases. CDR3 length equals 15 residues. V shed 7 bases, J shed 2 bases, and the junction held 5 bases outside the gene matches. CDR3 nucleotide sequence: TGTGCCAGCACCCTGACTAGCGGGCCCTACAATGAGCAGTTCTTC. Translating it yields CASTLTSGPYNEQFF.

This clonotype has at least ten counts. The chain uses TRBV19 and TRBJ2-3; 10 bases line up with TRBD2. V shed 3 bases and J 3 bases; nucleotides not matched to a gene: 9. Germline CDR1 reads LNHDA; CDR2 reads SQIVND (reference sequence). This CDR3 is 17 amino acids long. The CDR3 DNA is TGTGCCAGTAGTATTCGGGCGGCTAGCGGGGGAACAGATACGCAGTATTTT. It translates to CASSIRAASGGTDTQYF.

The sample holds many counts of this clonotype. The CDR3 bases are TGCGCCAGCACCGTTGGGGGACAGCTGAACACTGAAGCTTTCTTT. Its translation: CASTVGGQLNTEAFF. The rearrangement links TRBV5-1 to TRBJ1-1, with 7 bases matching TRBD1. The CDR3 sequence is 15 residues long. The germline gives CDR1 SGHRS, CDR2 YFSETQ. After removal of 6 bases from V and 0 bases from J, the junction contained 8 bases not matched to a gene.

The genes are TRBV7-2 and TRBJ2-5; 11 positions match TRBD2. Germline V gene data show CDR1 as SGHTA and CDR2 as FQGNSA. CDR3 length: 16 amino acids. Trimming at V came to 5 bases and at J to 3 bases, leaving 8 bases not matched to a gene. CDR3 coding DNA: TGTGCCAGCAGCCCTAGCGGGACTAGCGGTAAAGAGACCCAGTACTTC. Translation gives CASSPSGTSGKETQYF.

This clonotype was seen ten or more times. This sequence joins TRBV3-1 and TRBJ2-1; D could derive from TRBD1 or TRBD2 (6 bases each). Germline V CDR1 and CDR2: LGHDT, YNNKEL (reference sequence). The length of the CDR3 is 15 residues. Trimming left V 4 bases short and J 10 bases short, with 20 bases between. CDR3 nucleotides: TGTGCCAGCAGCCTTTTTACGGGGGCGAGGGAGGAGCAGTTCTTC. It specifies CASSLFTGAREEQFF.

The V gene is TRBV20-1, the J gene TRBJ1-1, with D unclear. Germline CDR1 and CDR2: DFQATT and SNEGSKA (reference sequence). The CDR3 consists of 14 residues. Trimming cost V 0 bases and J 4 bases, with 12 bases left between them. CDR3 sequence: CSARESGYSTEAFF. The CDR3 DNA reads as TGCAGTGCTAGAGAGTCGGGGTATTCCACTGAAGCTTTCTTT.

This clonotype was seen many times. The CDR3 DNA sequence: TGCAGTGCTACCCTACTAGCGAAGGACCTAGATACGCAGTATTTT. Encoded protein: CSATLLAKDLDTQYF. The V gene is TRBV20-1, the J gene TRBJ2-3, with TRBD2 matching 7 bases. With 4 bases clipped from V and 5 bases from J, the junction kept 12 bases outside the gene matches. CDR3 length: 15 residues. Germline V CDR1 and CDR2: DFQATT, SNEGSKA (reference sequence).

This clonotype has only a few counts. The missing conserved phenylalanine or tryptophan at the end of this CDR3 makes a read error likely. The chain employs TRBV20-1 and TRBJ1-6; D is possibly TRBD1 (5 bases). There are 12 residues in the CDR3. Trimming cost V 6 bases and J 7 bases, with 10 bases left between them. Germline V gene data show CDR1 as DFQATT and CDR2 as SNEGSKA (reference sequence). The CDR3 DNA sequence: TGCAGTGCCCATTCAGGGAATTCACCCCTCCACTTG. It codes for CSAHSGNSPLHL.

Comments on this clonotype: The conserved phenylalanine or tryptophan is not found at the CDR3 terminus, so this likely reflects a read error. V is TRBV7-6 and J is TRBJ2-3; 8 nucleotides align to TRBD1. CDR3 size: 13 residues. Germline values: CDR1 SGHVS, CDR2 FNYEAQ. Trimming took 5 bases from V and 5 from J; bases not matched to a gene: 3. This chain's CDR3 is CASSHDRGDTQYL. CDR3 sequence (DNA): TGTGCCAGCAGCCACGACAGGGGAGATACGCAGTATTTG.

In its sample, this clonotype was seen many times. The chain carries TRBV5-1 and TRBJ2-3; D is possibly TRBD1 or TRBD2 (6 bases each). The CDR3 covers 14 residues. Trimming left V 4 bases short and J 5 bases short, with 14 bases between. Germline-derived CDR1 and CDR2 are SGHRS and YFSETQ. CDR3 in amino acids: CASSGGPAQDTQYF. CDR3 nucleotide sequence: TGCGCCAGCAGCGGGGGGCCTGCGCAAGATACGCAGTATTTT.

The rearrangement uses TRBV3-1 and TRBJ2-7; D may correspond to TRBD1 or TRBD2 (6 bases each). Trimming removed 11 bases at V and 3 bases at J, with 32 bases between. Germline V CDR1 and CDR2: LGHDT, YNNKEL (reference sequence). There are 18 residues in the CDR3. The CDR3 reads CALCHPSPGGQVFYEQYF. In DNA, the CDR3 is TGTGCCCTCTGCCACCCGTCCCCCGGGGGACAAGTATTCTACGAGCAGTACTTC.

This clonotype occurred many times. This rearrangement joins TRBV12-3 or TRBV12-4 to TRBJ2-1, with 8 bases fitting TRBD2. With V trimmed by 5 bases and J by 9 bases, 9 bases remained unmatched. The CDR3 is 14 amino acids. The CDR3 spells CASSRRGAGGEQFF. The CDR3 DNA reads TGTGCCAGCAGTCGTCGGGGGGCGGGGGGTGAGCAGTTCTTC.

This clonotype was detected ten times or more. The chain couples TRBV19 to TRBJ2-1; D not resolved. Germline V CDR1 and CDR2: LNHDA, SQIVND (reference sequence). The CDR3 runs to 12 residues. V was pared by 4 bases and J by 4 bases, with 5 bases between. The CDR3 DNA follows: TGTGCCAGTAGTACCAGATACAATGAGCAGTTCTTC. It is translated as CASSTRYNEQFF.

This clonotype occurred many times. The chain couples TRBV5-5 to TRBJ1-2; 7 bases agree with TRBD1. Germline CDR1 is SGHKS and CDR2 is YYEKEE (reference sequence). The CDR3 sequence is 15 residues long. Unmatched junction bases numbered 13, after V lost 3 bases and J lost 8 bases. The DNA for the CDR3 is TGTGCCAGCAGCTCGAGCGAAGGGGGCTTTAAGGGCTACACCTTC. It codes for CASSSSEGGFKGYTF.

This clonotype was observed at least ten times. The chain uses TRBV7-6 and TRBJ2-7; D possibly corresponds to TRBD1 (6 bases). CDR3 length equals 12 residues. CDR1 and CDR2 from the germline V gene are SGHVS and FNYEAQ. With 5 bases removed from V and 6 bases from J, the gap between germline ends came to 11 bases. CDR3 DNA sequence: TGTGCCAGCAGCGCTAACAGGGCCGAGCAGTACTTC. Translation: CASSANRAEQYF. The variable domain in full, completed from reference TRBV7-6 and TRBJ2-7, reads GAGVSQSPRYKVTKRGQDVALRCDPISGHVSLYWYRQALGQGPEFLTYFNYEAQQDKSGLPNDRFSAERPEGSISTLTIQRTEQRDSAMYRCASSANRAEQYFGPGTRLTVT.

The chain recombines TRBV20-1 with TRBJ1-5; D remains unclear. Deletions cut 1 base from V and 6 bases from J, with 10 bases between. The CDR3 sequence is 13 residues long. Germline assignment: CDR1 DFQATT and CDR2 SNEGSKA (reference sequence). Here the CDR3 DNA reads TGCAGTGCTAGAGGCCCGGGTGGTCAGCCCCAGCATTTT. This encodes CSARGPGGQPQHF.

This clonotype was counted ten times or more. CDR3 nucleotide sequence: TGCGCCAGCAGCTTTGCACTGGGCACTGAAGCTTTCTTT. This sequence encodes CASSFALGTEAFF. The J gene is TRBJ1-1, the V gene TRBV5-1; no reliable D call. This CDR3 is 13 amino acids long. CDR1 SGHRS and CDR2 YFSETQ come from the germline V gene. V lost 2 bases, J lost 4 bases, and 9 bases lay in between.